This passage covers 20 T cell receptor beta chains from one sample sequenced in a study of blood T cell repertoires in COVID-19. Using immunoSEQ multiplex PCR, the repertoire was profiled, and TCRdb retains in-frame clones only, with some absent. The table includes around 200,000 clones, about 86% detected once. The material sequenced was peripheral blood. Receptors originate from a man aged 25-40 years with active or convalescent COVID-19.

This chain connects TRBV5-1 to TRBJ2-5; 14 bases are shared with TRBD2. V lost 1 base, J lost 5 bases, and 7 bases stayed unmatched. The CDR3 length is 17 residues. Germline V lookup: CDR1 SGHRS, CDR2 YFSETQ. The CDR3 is CASSLLGTSGSGETQYF. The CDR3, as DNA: TGCGCCAGCAGCTTGCTCGGGACTAGCGGGAGTGGGGAGACCCAGTACTTC.

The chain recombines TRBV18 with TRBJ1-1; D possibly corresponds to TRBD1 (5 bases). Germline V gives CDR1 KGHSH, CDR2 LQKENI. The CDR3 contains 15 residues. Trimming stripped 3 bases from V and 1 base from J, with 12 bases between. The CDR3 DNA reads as TGTGCCAGCTCACCGGCCTTACAGGAGAACACTGAAGCTTTCTTT. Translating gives CASSPALQENTEAFF.

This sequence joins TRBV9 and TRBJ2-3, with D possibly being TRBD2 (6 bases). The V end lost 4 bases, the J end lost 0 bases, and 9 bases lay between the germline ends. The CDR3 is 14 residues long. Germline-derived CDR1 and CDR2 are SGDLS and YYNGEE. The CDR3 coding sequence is TGTGCCAGCAGCCGACGGGGGAGCACAGATACGCAGTATTTT. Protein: CASSRRGSTDTQYF.

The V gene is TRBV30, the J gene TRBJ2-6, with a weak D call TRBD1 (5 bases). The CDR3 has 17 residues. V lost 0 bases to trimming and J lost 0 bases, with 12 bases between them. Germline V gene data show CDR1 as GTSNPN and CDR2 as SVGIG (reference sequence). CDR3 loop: CAWSVVGAISGANVLTF. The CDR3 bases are TGTGCCTGGAGTGTCGTTGGGGCGATCTCTGGGGCCAACGTCCTGACTTTC.

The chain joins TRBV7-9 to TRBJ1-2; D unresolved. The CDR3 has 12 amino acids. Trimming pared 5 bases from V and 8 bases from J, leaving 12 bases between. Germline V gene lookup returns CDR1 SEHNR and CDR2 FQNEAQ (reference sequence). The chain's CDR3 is CASSPDNSGYTF. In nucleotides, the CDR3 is TGTGCCAGCAGCCCTGACAATTCGGGCTACACCTTC. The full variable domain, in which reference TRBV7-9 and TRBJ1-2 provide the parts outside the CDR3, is DTGVSQNPRHKITKRGQNVTFRCDPISEHNRLYWYRQTLGQGPEFLTYFQNEAQLEKSRLLSDRFSAERPKGSFSTLEIQRTEQGDSAMYLCASSPDNSGYTFGSGTRLTVV.

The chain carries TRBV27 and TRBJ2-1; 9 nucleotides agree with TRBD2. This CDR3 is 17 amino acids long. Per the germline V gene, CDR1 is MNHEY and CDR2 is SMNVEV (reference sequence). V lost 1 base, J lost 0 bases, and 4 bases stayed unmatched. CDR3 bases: TGTGCCAGCAGTTTATTGACTAGCGGAAGCTCCTACAATGAGCAGTTCTTC. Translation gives CASSLLTSGSSYNEQFF.

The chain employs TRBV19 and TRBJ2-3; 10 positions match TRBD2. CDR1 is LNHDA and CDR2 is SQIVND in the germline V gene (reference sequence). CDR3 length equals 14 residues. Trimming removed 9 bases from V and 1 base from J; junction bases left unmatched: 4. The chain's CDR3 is CASSSGGGTDTQYF. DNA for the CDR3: TGTGCCAGCTCGAGCGGGGGGGGCACAGATACGCAGTATTTT. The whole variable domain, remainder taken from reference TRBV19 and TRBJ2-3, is DGGITQSPKYLFRKEGQNVTLSCEQNLNHDAMYWYRQDPGQGLRLIYYSQIVNDFQKGDIAEGYSVSREKKESFPLTVTSAQKNPTAFYLCASSSGGGTDTQYFGPGTRLTVL.

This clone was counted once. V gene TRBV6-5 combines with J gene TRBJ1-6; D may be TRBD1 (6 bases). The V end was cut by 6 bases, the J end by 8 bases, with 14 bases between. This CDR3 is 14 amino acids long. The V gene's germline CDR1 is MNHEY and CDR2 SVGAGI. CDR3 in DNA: TGTGCCAGCAGCCTCACAGGGATCCATTCACCCCTCCACTTT. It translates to CASSLTGIHSPLHF.

The CDR3 spells CAISKDQTSVTEQFF. CDR3 bases: TGTGCCATCAGTAAGGACCAGACTAGCGTCACTGAGCAGTTCTTC. The chain combines TRBV10-3 with TRBJ2-1; 8 bases are a match to TRBD2. Germline CDR1 ENHRY, CDR2 SYGVKD. The CDR3 contains 15 residues. V lost 5 bases, J lost 9 bases, and 12 bases stayed unmatched.

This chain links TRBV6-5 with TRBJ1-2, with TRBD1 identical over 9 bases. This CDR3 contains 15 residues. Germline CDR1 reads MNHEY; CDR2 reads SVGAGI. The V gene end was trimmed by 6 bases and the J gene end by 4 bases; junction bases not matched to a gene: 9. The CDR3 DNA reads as TGTGCCAGCAGCTACCCCACAGGGGGCGGCTATGGCTACACCTTC. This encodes CASSYPTGGGYGYTF.

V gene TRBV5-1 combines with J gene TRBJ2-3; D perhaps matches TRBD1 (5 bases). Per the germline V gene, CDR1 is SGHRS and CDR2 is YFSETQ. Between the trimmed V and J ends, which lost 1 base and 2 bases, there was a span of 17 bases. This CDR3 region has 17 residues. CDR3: CASSLSPGLRVTDTQYF. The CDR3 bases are TGCGCCAGCAGCTTGTCTCCGGGTCTCAGGGTCACAGATACGCAGTATTTT.

The CDR3 nucleotides are TGTGCCAGCAGTTCCCCGGGACAGGGTCATGGCTACACCTTC. Translated, it gives CASSSPGQGHGYTF. V is TRBV7-9 and J is TRBJ1-2; TRBD1 matches 9 bases. V was clipped by 6 bases and J by 6 bases; unmatched bases: 8. The CDR3 runs to 14 residues. Germline V lookup: CDR1 SEHNR, CDR2 FQNEAQ (reference sequence).

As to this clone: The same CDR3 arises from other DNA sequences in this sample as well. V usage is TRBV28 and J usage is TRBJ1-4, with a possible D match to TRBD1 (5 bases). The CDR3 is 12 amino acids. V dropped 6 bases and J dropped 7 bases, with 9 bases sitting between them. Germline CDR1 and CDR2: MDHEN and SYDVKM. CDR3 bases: TGTGCCAGCAGGGCCGGGGGTGAAAAACTGTTTTTT. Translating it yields CASRAGGEKLFF.

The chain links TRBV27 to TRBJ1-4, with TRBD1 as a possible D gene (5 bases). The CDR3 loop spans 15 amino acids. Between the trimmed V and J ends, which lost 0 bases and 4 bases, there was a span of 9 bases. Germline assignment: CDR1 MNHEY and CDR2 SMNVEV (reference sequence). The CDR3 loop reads CASSLSRQFNEKLFF. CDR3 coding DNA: TGTGCCAGCAGTTTATCCCGACAGTTTAATGAAAAACTGTTTTTT.

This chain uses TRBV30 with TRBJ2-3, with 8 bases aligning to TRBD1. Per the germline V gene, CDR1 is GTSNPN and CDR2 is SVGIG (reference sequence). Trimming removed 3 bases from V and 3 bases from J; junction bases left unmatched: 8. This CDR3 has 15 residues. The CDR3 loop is CAWSSDRGVTDTQYF. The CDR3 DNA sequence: TGTGCCTGGAGCTCAGACAGGGGTGTAACAGATACGCAGTATTTT.

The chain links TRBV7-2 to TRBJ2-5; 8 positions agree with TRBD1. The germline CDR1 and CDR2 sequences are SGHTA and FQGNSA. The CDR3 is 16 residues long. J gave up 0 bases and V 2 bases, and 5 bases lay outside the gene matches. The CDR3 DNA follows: TGTGCCAGCAGCTTACCCCGGGACAGGTACCAAGAGACCCAGTACTTC. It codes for CASSLPRDRYQETQYF. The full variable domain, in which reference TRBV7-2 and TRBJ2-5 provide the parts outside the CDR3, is GAGVSQSPSNKVTEKGKDVELRCDPISGHTALYWYRQSLGQGLEFLIYFQGNSAPDKSGLPSDRFSAERTGGSVSTLTIQRTQQEDSAVYLCASSLPRDRYQETQYFGPGTRLLVL.

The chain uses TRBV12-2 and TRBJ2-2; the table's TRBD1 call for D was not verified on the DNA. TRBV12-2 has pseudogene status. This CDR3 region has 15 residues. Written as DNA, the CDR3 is TGTGCAAGTCGCTTAGGGCTTCATGGTACCGGGGAGCTGTTTTTT. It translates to CASRLGLHGTGELFF.

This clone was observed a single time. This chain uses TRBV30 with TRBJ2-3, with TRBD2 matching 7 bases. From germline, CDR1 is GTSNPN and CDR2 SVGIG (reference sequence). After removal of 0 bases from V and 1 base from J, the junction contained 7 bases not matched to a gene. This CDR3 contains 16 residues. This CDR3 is CAWSVITGGRTDTQYF. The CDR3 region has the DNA TGTGCCTGGAGTGTAATCACGGGAGGCCGCACAGATACGCAGTATTTT.

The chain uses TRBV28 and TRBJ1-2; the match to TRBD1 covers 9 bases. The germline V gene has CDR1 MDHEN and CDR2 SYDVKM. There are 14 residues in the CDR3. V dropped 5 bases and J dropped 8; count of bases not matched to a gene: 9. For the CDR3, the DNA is TGTGCCAGCAGTCCCTGGGACAGGGTGGAGGGCTACACCTTC. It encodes CASSPWDRVEGYTF.

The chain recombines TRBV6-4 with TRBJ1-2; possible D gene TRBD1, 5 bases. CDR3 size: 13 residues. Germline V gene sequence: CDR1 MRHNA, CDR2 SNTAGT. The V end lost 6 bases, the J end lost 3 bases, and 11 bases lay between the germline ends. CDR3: CASRRQGDYGYTF. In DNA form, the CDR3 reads TGTGCCAGCAGGAGGCAAGGGGACTATGGCTACACCTTC.